One and the same sample provided the 21 T cell receptor beta chains below, sequenced in a study of blood T cell repertoires in COVID-19. Sequencing used immunoSEQ multiplex PCR; TCRdb keeps in-frame clones, though not all of them. The sample carries more than 300,000 clones, under 95% recorded once. Specimen: PBMCs or T cells enriched from blood (not recorded which). The receptors derive from a woman between 25 and 40 years old who had recovered from COVID-19.

The table lists this clone with a count of one. The rearrangement uses TRBV3-1 (or the pseudogene TRBV3-2) and TRBJ2-7; no definite D call. CDR3 length: 14 residues. Trimming left V 1 base short and J 3 bases short, with 10 bases between. Germline V lookup: CDR1 LGHDT, CDR2 YNNKEL (reference sequence). CDR3: CASSQGERNYEQYF. In nucleotides, the CDR3 is TGTGCCAGCAGCCAAGGTGAGAGAAACTACGAGCAGTACTTC.

The chain is built from TRBV4-3 and TRBJ1-1; perhaps TRBD1 as D (5 bases). CDR1 and CDR2 from the germline V gene are LGHNA and YSLEER. This CDR3 region has 15 residues. Trimming cost V 1 base and J 5 bases, with 14 bases left between them. CDR3 coding DNA: TGCGCCAGCAGCCAAGTTCAGGAGGGGAGAACTGAAGCTTTCTTT. As protein: CASSQVQEGRTEAFF.

The chain carries TRBV19 and TRBJ2-7; 8 bases line up with TRBD2. This CDR3 region has 15 residues. J lost 3 bases, V lost 6 bases, and 10 bases had no gene match. CDR1 is LNHDA and CDR2 is SQIVND in the germline V gene (reference sequence). CDR3 residues: CASRMSWTSSYEQYF. CDR3 bases: TGTGCCAGTAGGATGTCTTGGACTAGCAGCTACGAGCAGTACTTC.

V is TRBV28 and J is TRBJ2-6; D possibly corresponds to TRBD2 (5 bases). This CDR3 has 18 residues. The ends were cut back, 10 bases at V and 7 bases at J, with 29 bases in the middle. Germline V lookup: CDR1 MDHEN, CDR2 SYDVKM. The CDR3: CATTPLEGSPHGANVLTF. Here the CDR3 DNA reads TGTGCCACCACCCCCCTCGAGGGCAGTCCCCATGGAGCCAACGTCCTGACTTTC.

The V gene is TRBV28, the J gene TRBJ2-7, with 7 nucleotides matching TRBD2. With 5 bases clipped from V and 1 base from J, the junction kept 8 bases outside the gene matches. CDR1 is MDHEN and CDR2 is SYDVKM in the germline V gene. This CDR3 is 15 amino acids long. As DNA, the CDR3 is TGTGCCAGCAGTGCCTTGGGGGGGGGTTCCTACGAGCAGTACTTC. Protein: CASSALGGGSYEQYF.

The chain carries TRBV29-1 and TRBJ2-7; tentatively, D is TRBD1 (6 bases). V was trimmed by 4 bases and J by 3 bases, leaving 13 bases between them. CDR1 is SQVTM and CDR2 is ANQGSEA in the germline V gene. The CDR3 consists of 13 residues. For the CDR3, the DNA is TGCAGCGTTGCCGCAGGGGCCCTCTACGAGCAGTACTTC. Translated: CSVAAGALYEQYF.

CDR3 sequence: CAISEVGPPQDTQYF. In nucleotides, the CDR3 is TGTGCCATCAGTGAGGTGGGCCCACCCCAAGATACGCAGTATTTT. The J gene is TRBJ2-3, the V gene TRBV10-3; unclear D gene. Germline CDR1 ENHRY, CDR2 SYGVKD. V shed 2 bases and J shed 5 bases, with 14 bases lying between them. This CDR3 is built from 15 residues.

This chain uses TRBV5-1 with TRBJ2-5; 8 positions agree with TRBD2. Trimming removed 4 bases from V and 5 bases from J; junction bases left unmatched: 1. CDR1 SGHRS and CDR2 YFSETQ come from the germline V gene. The CDR3 length is 12 residues. CDR3 region: CASSAGGETQYF. The CDR3 coding sequence is TGCGCCAGCAGCGCGGGGGGTGAGACCCAGTACTTC.

This chain uses TRBV29-1 with TRBJ1-2; TRBD1 agrees at 10 bases. Germline V CDR1 and CDR2: SQVTM, ANQGSEA. The CDR3 length is 15 residues. The ends lost 3 bases at V and 5 bases at J; junction bases unmatched: 9. CDR3 nucleotide sequence: TGCAGCGTTGAGGAGGACAGGGGGTCTCATTATGGCTACACCTTC. Protein: CSVEEDRGSHYGYTF.

The gene calls are TRBV9 and TRBJ1-2; tentative D call: TRBD1 (5 bases). Trimming cost V 0 bases and J 8 bases, with 20 bases left between them. Per germline, CDR1 SGDLS and CDR2 YYNGEE. The CDR3 sequence is 16 residues long. The CDR3 DNA reads TGTGCCAGCAGCGTAGACCCGGGGGTAGCCGCGGGGGGCTACACCTTC. Encoded protein: CASSVDPGVAAGGYTF.

This rearrangement joins TRBV28 to TRBJ1-1; 8 bases match TRBD1. The germline V gene has CDR1 MDHEN and CDR2 SYDVKM. This CDR3 has 13 residues. Trimming cost V 5 bases and J 8 bases; bases outside gene matches: 7. The CDR3 here is CASSPGTGEEAFF. CDR3 coding DNA: TGTGCCAGCAGTCCCGGGACAGGAGAAGAAGCTTTCTTT.

The chain couples TRBV30 to TRBJ1-3; no definite D call. CDR1 GTSNPN and CDR2 SVGIG come from the germline V gene (reference sequence). This CDR3 comprises 12 residues. V dropped 3 bases and J dropped 0 bases, with 3 bases sitting between them. The CDR3 DNA reads as TGTGCCTGGAGCCTCTCTGGAAACACCATATATTTT. This gives the protein CAWSLSGNTIYF.

CDR3 sequence reads: CSVDRKIGKAGYTF. DNA for the CDR3: TGCAGCGTTGACAGAAAGATCGGGAAGGCTGGCTACACCTTC. The chain is built from TRBV29-1 and TRBJ1-2; D unclear. V was pared by 3 bases and J by 7 bases, with 18 bases between. Germline V gene lookup returns CDR1 SQVTM and CDR2 ANQGSEA. The CDR3 runs 14 residues.

This chain links TRBV7-2 with TRBJ2-3; 8 bases are shared with TRBD2. Per germline, CDR1 SGHTA and CDR2 FQGNSA. V dropped 1 base and J dropped 5; count of bases not matched to a gene: 11. The CDR3 extends over 17 amino acids. This CDR3 reads CASSLVLRGVPGDTQYF. DNA for the CDR3: TGTGCCAGCAGCTTAGTTTTGCGGGGGGTGCCTGGAGATACGCAGTATTTT.

V and J are TRBV7-2 and TRBJ1-5, with 12 bases aligning to TRBD1. Trimming at V came to 4 bases and at J to 5 bases, leaving 3 bases not matched to a gene. The CDR3 contains 15 residues. Germline CDR1 reads SGHTA; CDR2 reads FQGNSA. In DNA form, the CDR3 reads TGTGCCAGCAGCTCCGGGACAGGGGGCCATCAGCCCCAGCATTTT. Encoded protein: CASSSGTGGHQPQHF.

The chain combines TRBV20-1 with TRBJ1-1; D might be TRBD1 (6 bases). The CDR3 consists of 12 residues. In germline, CDR1 is DFQATT, CDR2 SNEGSKA (reference sequence). Trimming shortened V by 3 bases and J by 5 bases, and 10 bases separated the two germline ends. The CDR3: CSASTGKTEAFF. The CDR3 bases are TGCAGTGCTAGTACAGGGAAAACTGAAGCTTTCTTT.

The chain has TRBV28 and TRBJ2-3; 8 bases fit TRBD2. The CDR3 runs 16 residues. Germline V gene data show CDR1 as MDHEN and CDR2 as SYDVKM. The trim removed 6 bases at V and 1 base at J, leaving 9 bases unmatched. CDR3 region: CASRGEAGARTDTQYF. CDR3 DNA: TGTGCCAGCAGGGGGGAAGCGGGAGCCCGCACAGATACGCAGTATTTT.

The chain couples TRBV30 to TRBJ1-6; D is perhaps TRBD1 (5 bases). V shed 6 bases and J shed 8 bases, with 14 bases lying between them. The CDR3 extends over 13 amino acids. Germline CDR1 GTSNPN, CDR2 SVGIG (reference sequence). The CDR3 loop reads CACWEGRHSPLHF. In DNA, the CDR3 is TGTGCCTGCTGGGAGGGGAGGCATTCACCCCTCCACTTT.

The rearrangement links TRBV7-3 to TRBJ2-1, with 9 positions matching TRBD2. Germline CDR1 is SGHTA and CDR2 is FQGTGA. The CDR3 totals 17 residues. J gave up 2 bases and V 3 bases, and 8 bases lay outside the gene matches. The DNA for the CDR3 is TGTGCCAGCAGCTTCACCCCAGCGGGGGGAACCTACAATGAGCAGTTCTTC. Protein sequence: CASSFTPAGGTYNEQFF.

The V gene is TRBV6-7, the J gene TRBJ1-1; D may be TRBD1 (5 bases). TRBV6-7 counts as an open reading frame of uncertain function. The CDR3 is 17 amino acids. Between the trimmed V and J ends, which lost 9 bases and 1 base, there was a span of 24 bases. The CDR3 protein is CASSSPHLTETNTEAFF. The CDR3 nucleotides are TGTGCCAGTAGTAGCCCCCACTTGACAGAAACGAACACTGAAGCTTTCTTT.

The chain has TRBV19 and TRBJ1-1; D is unresolved. This CDR3 is 14 amino acids long. Germline V gives CDR1 LNHDA, CDR2 SQIVND (reference sequence). Trimming cost V 3 bases and J 0 bases, with 8 bases left between them. The CDR3 DNA reads as TGTGCCAGTAGTATCGGCAGGCTGAACACTGAAGCTTTCTTT. Residues: CASSIGRLNTEAFF.